These 15 T cell receptor beta chains originate from one sample sequenced in a study of blood T cells in healthy people across ages. Alongside a J-beta primer mix, a sample-barcoded 5' primer served in a second PCR lasting about 6 to 12 cycles. TCRdb fed the 5' RACE reads into MiXCR, producing one record per CDR3 protein. This table has about 760,000 distinct CDR3 sequences, approximately 25% appearing once. The same data also went into a second study, on T cells of mothers and their children.

The sequencing sample was made of blood. All receptors derive from a boy aged 10-17 years in good health.

This clonotype was observed a few times. The chain has TRBV9 and TRBJ2-5; D is undetermined. The tail of the sequence fits TRBJ2-7 better, so the J call may be wrong. The V gene's germline CDR1 is SGDLS and CDR2 YYNGEE. The CDR3 covers 16 residues. CDR3 in amino acids: CASSVGTGWNGYEQYF. The CDR3 nucleotides are TGTGCCAGCAGCGTAGGAACGGGTTGGAACGGGTACGAGCAGTACTTC.

The sample holds a few counts of this clonotype. In DNA form, the CDR3 reads TGTGCCAGCAACGCAAACTATCTAGGGGGAAGAGGAGAGACCCAGTACTTC. It codes for CASNANYLGGRGETQYF. The rearrangement links TRBV28 to TRBJ2-5, with D possibly TRBD1 on 6 matching bases. CDR3 length: 17 residues. Germline V gives CDR1 MDHEN, CDR2 SYDVKM. V was clipped by 7 bases and J by 4 bases, with 25 bases between them.

V is TRBV7-3 and J is TRBJ2-3; TRBD1 might be the D (6 bases). V was pared by 1 base and J by 4 bases, with 9 bases between. This CDR3 is 14 amino acids long. The germline V gene has CDR1 SGHTA and CDR2 FQGTGA. The CDR3 nucleotides are TGTGCCAGCAGCTTAATGGGGGCAGCAGATACGCAGTATTTT. Translated: CASSLMGAADTQYF. Using reference TRBV7-3 and TRBJ2-3 for the parts outside the CDR3, the full variable domain is GAGVSQTPSNKVTEKGKYVELRCDPISGHTALYWYRQSLGQGPEFLIYFQGTGAADDSGLPNDRFFAVRPEGSVSTLKIQRTERGDSAVYLCASSLMGAADTQYFGPGTRLTVL.

The V and J genes are TRBV14 and TRBJ2-7; D is unclear. Trimming stripped 0 bases from V and 0 bases from J, with 9 bases between. CDR1 SGHDN and CDR2 FVKESK come from the germline V gene. This CDR3 has 15 residues. The CDR3 DNA reads TGTGCCAGCAGCCAAGAGTGGTCTAGCTCCTACGAGCAGTACTTC. It translates to CASSQEWSSSYEQYF.

This clonotype came up a few times. The chain combines TRBV27 with TRBJ1-5; D remains unclear. This CDR3 is 15 amino acids long. CDR1 MNHEY and CDR2 SMNVEV come from the germline V gene (reference sequence). The germline V and J ends were trimmed by 5 bases and 0 bases, with 11 bases remaining between them. This CDR3 is CASSIRRTSNQPQHF. The CDR3, as DNA: TGTGCCAGCAGTATCCGACGGACTAGCAATCAGCCCCAGCATTTT.

J is TRBJ1-1 and V is TRBV12-5, with 7 bases aligning to TRBD1. There are 15 residues in the CDR3. The ends lost 5 bases at V and 7 bases at J; junction bases unmatched: 13. Germline V CDR1 and CDR2: LGHNT, FRNRAP. In DNA, the CDR3 is TGTGCTAGTGGTGAGGGGACAGTGGGCGGGGGTGAAGCTTTCTTT. Translated, it gives CASGEGTVGGGEAFF.

This clonotype appeared many times. The rearrangement links TRBV28 to TRBJ1-1, with TRBD1 as a possible D gene (6 bases). Trimming removed 8 bases from V and 3 bases from J, with 13 bases in between. Germline CDR1 MDHEN, CDR2 SYDVKM. The CDR3 runs 13 residues. CDR3 sequence: CASAKQGYTEAFF. CDR3 coding DNA: TGTGCCAGCGCCAAACAGGGATACACTGAAGCTTTCTTT. The whole variable domain, filled in from reference TRBV28 and TRBJ1-1, reads DVKVTQSSRYLVKRTGEKVFLECVQDMDHENMFWYRQDPGLGLRLIYFSYDVKMKEKGDIPEGYSVSREKKERFSLILESASTNQTSMYLCASAKQGYTEAFFGQGTRLTVV.

This clonotype was picked up a small number of times. This chain links TRBV11-3 with TRBJ2-3, with D perhaps TRBD1 (6 bases). From germline, CDR1 is SGHNT and CDR2 YENEEA. V lost 4 bases, J lost 3 bases, and 11 bases lay in between. This CDR3 has 14 amino acids. DNA for the CDR3: TGTGCCAGCAGCTCAGATCAGGGGACAGATACGCAGTATTTT. This sequence encodes CASSSDQGTDTQYF.

The chain carries TRBV13 and TRBJ2-1; tentatively, D is TRBD2 (5 bases). The CDR3 is 13 residues long. The germline V gene has CDR1 PRHDT and CDR2 FYEKMQ (reference sequence). V shed 5 bases and J shed 15 bases, with 20 bases lying between them. The CDR3 DNA reads as TGTGCCAGCAGCCGACCGGAGGCCCTTGAACTGTTCTTC. This gives the protein CASSRPEALELFF.

This clonotype occurred a few times. The chain has TRBV6-5 and TRBJ2-5, with TRBD2 matching 7 bases. The J segment lost 4 bases and the V segment lost 4 bases, leaving 18 bases of the junction unmatched. Germline CDR1 reads MNHEY; CDR2 reads SVGAGI. The CDR3 runs to 18 residues. Here the CDR3 reads CASSLGWVQREIPETQYF. The CDR3 DNA sequence: TGTGCCAGCAGTTTGGGGTGGGTTCAGCGGGAAATCCCAGAGACCCAGTACTTC.

V gene TRBV21-1 combines with J gene TRBJ2-5; the D call in the table, TRBD2, was not verified against the DNA. TRBV21-1 is shown as a pseudogene. CDR3 length: 16 amino acids. CDR3 sequence (DNA): TGTGCCAGCAGCAAATGGAATAGCGGGAAACAAGAGACCCAGTACTTC. Translation: CASSKWNSGKQETQYF.

The table lists this clonotype with a few counts. This chain links TRBV4-1 with TRBJ2-3; 12 bases are a match to TRBD2. This CDR3 spans 17 amino acids. V trimming: 4 bases; J trimming: 5 bases; junction bases outside the gene matches: 10. The germline V gene encodes CDR1 MGHRA and CDR2 YSYEKL. CDR3 loop: CASSLRLAGAVGDTQYF. CDR3 DNA sequence: TGCGCCAGCAGCCTAAGACTAGCGGGAGCGGTGGGAGATACGCAGTATTTT.

V is TRBV29-1 and J is TRBJ2-1; the D call may be TRBD1 or TRBD2 (5 bases each). CDR1 and CDR2 (germline): SQVTM, ANQGSEA. The CDR3 totals 16 residues. Trimming cost V 5 bases and J 6 bases, with 23 bases left between them. CDR3 loop: CSVPATGTQSPNEQFF. The CDR3 DNA reads as TGCAGCGTTCCAGCAACCGGGACCCAGAGTCCCAATGAGCAGTTCTTC.

The chain carries TRBV29-1 and TRBJ2-5; D possibly corresponds to TRBD2 (5 bases). The CDR3 is 15 amino acids. The germline V gene encodes CDR1 SQVTM and CDR2 ANQGSEA. V dropped 3 bases and J dropped 5 bases, with 19 bases sitting between them. CDR3 residues: CSVEIRASRGETQYF. CDR3 DNA: TGCAGCGTTGAGATCCGGGCCTCCCGGGGTGAGACCCAGTACTTC.

The chain links TRBV20-1 to TRBJ2-5; D not certain. The V gene lost 4 bases and the J gene lost 5 bases, with 14 bases spanning the gap. Germline V gene data show CDR1 as DFQATT and CDR2 as SNEGSKA (reference sequence). This CDR3 comprises 13 residues. The DNA of the CDR3 is TGCAGTGCTAAGGACCTACTCTCCGAGACCCAGTACTTC. Its protein is CSAKDLLSETQYF.